The 12 T cell receptor beta chains given below trace back to one sample, sequenced in a study of blood T cell repertoires in COVID-19. Using immunoSEQ multiplex PCR, the repertoire was profiled, and TCRdb retains in-frame clones only, with some absent. The table records 180,000 or so clones, roughly three quarters of them present only once. Sample: PBMCs or T cells enriched from blood (not recorded which). All receptors come from a man between 60 and 75 years old who had been exposed to COVID-19.

The CDR3 loop reads CASSSYSGDTQYF. The CDR3 DNA is TGTGCCAGCAGCTCCTATAGCGGAGATACGCAGTATTTT. This chain links TRBV11-1 with TRBJ2-3; tentatively, D is TRBD2 (6 bases). V lost 4 bases and J 5 bases, leaving 10 bases between the germline ends. Germline V lookup: CDR1 SGHAT, CDR2 FQDESV (reference sequence). This CDR3 contains 13 residues.

On this clone itself: At one end the junction does not follow the germline gene, possibly because of a read error. The chain links TRBV2 to TRBJ2-7, with 9 bases fitting TRBD2. The CDR3 is 15 residues long. CDR1 is SNHLY and CDR2 is FYNNEI in the germline V gene. The CDR3 protein is CASSATSGFSYEQYF. The CDR3 bases are TGTGCCAGTAGTGCGACTAGCGGATTCTCCTACGAGCAGTACTTC.

This clone showed up just a few times. This chain links TRBV5-1 with TRBJ2-2, with 7 nucleotides matching TRBD1. Germline lookup yields CDR1 SGHRS and CDR2 YFSETQ. J gave up 6 bases and V 4 bases, and 9 bases lay outside the gene matches. The CDR3 runs to 15 residues. CDR3 residues: CASSPDRIKAGELFF. The CDR3, as DNA: TGCGCCAGCAGCCCGGACAGGATAAAGGCCGGGGAGCTGTTTTTT.

The chain uses TRBV29-1 and TRBJ2-4; tentatively, D is TRBD2 (5 bases). The V end was cut by 2 bases, the J end by 6 bases, with 11 bases between. This CDR3 contains 13 residues. Per germline, CDR1 SQVTM and CDR2 ANQGSEA. Here the CDR3 reads CSVELALVNIQYF. Written as DNA, the CDR3 is TGCAGCGTTGAACTAGCACTTGTAAACATTCAGTACTTC.

CDR3 DNA sequence: TGTGCCAGCAGCCCCGGGACTAGCGGGAGTATGAATGAGCAGTTCTTC. It specifies CASSPGTSGSMNEQFF. The chain uses TRBV6-4 and TRBJ2-1; TRBD2 matches at 14 bases. CDR3 length equals 16 residues. The germline V gene has CDR1 MRHNA and CDR2 SNTAGT. The V segment lost 6 bases and the J segment 7 bases; nucleotides outside the gene matches: 8.

This clone was picked up a small number of times. The chain carries TRBV5-4 and TRBJ1-4, with TRBD1 identical over 7 bases. The V gene's germline CDR1 is SGHNT and CDR2 YYREEE (reference sequence). CDR3 length equals 15 residues. The ends lost 3 bases at V and 5 bases at J; junction bases unmatched: 7. The CDR3 loop is CASSSRQGPNEKLFF. DNA for the CDR3: TGTGCCAGCAGCTCGCGACAGGGTCCAAATGAAAAACTGTTTTTT.

The chain employs TRBV15 and TRBJ1-1, with 8 bases that match TRBD1. The CDR3 has 15 residues. CDR1 is LNHNV and CDR2 is YYDKDF in the germline V gene (reference sequence). J gave up 4 bases and V 0 bases, and 4 bases lay outside the gene matches. The DNA for the CDR3 is TGTGCCACCAGCAGAGATCGGGGACAGGTCACTGAAGCTTTCTTT. Its protein product is CATSRDRGQVTEAFF. The full variable domain, its missing parts supplied by reference TRBV15 and TRBJ1-1, is DAMVIQNPRYQVTQFGKPVTLSCSQTLNHNVMYWYQQKSSQAPKLLFHYYDKDFNNEADTPDNFQSRRPNTSFCFLDIRSPGLGDTAMYLCATSRDRGQVTEAFFGQGTRLTVV.

The chain carries TRBV27 and TRBJ1-2, with D maybe TRBD1 (5 bases). Per the germline V gene, CDR1 is MNHEY and CDR2 is SMNVEV (reference sequence). The CDR3 has 14 amino acids. V lost 5 bases and J 8 bases, leaving 18 bases between the germline ends. CDR3 protein: CASSPSGDSVGYTF. The CDR3 DNA is TGTGCCAGCAGTCCATCGGGGGACTCTGTGGGCTACACCTTC.

The chain is built from TRBV29-1 and TRBJ1-1, with unresolved D. Germline V lookup: CDR1 SQVTM, CDR2 ANQGSEA. The CDR3 loop spans 13 amino acids. V dropped 3 bases and J dropped 0 bases, with 8 bases sitting between them. CDR3 DNA sequence: TGCAGCGTTGAGGGCAGGATGAACACTGAAGCTTTCTTT. It codes for CSVEGRMNTEAFF.

This chain links TRBV30 with TRBJ1-3; D not resolved. Germline values: CDR1 GTSNPN, CDR2 SVGIG (reference sequence). The CDR3 runs 16 residues. The V end lost 0 bases, the J end lost 1 base, and 13 bases lay between the germline ends. DNA of the CDR3: TGTGCCTGGAGTGTACCGAGTCCTTTTTCTGGAAACACCATATATTTT. Protein product: CAWSVPSPFSGNTIYF.

The count of this clone is one. V gene TRBV27 combines with J gene TRBJ2-3; D gene unclear. The CDR3 sequence is 15 residues long. The germline V gene encodes CDR1 MNHEY and CDR2 SMNVEV (reference sequence). V lost 6 bases and J 0 bases, leaving 13 bases between the germline ends. CDR3: CASSSLRSSTDTQYF. In DNA form, the CDR3 reads TGTGCCAGCAGCTCCCTAAGATCTAGCACAGATACGCAGTATTTT.

J is TRBJ2-1 and V is TRBV6-5; 11 bases agree with TRBD2. The CDR3 has 15 residues. Germline V lookup: CDR1 MNHEY, CDR2 SVGAGI. Losses at the gene ends were 6 bases for V and 4 bases for J; bases not matched to a gene: 5. The DNA for the CDR3 is TGTGCCAGCAGCGATGGGACTAGCGGATACAATGAGCAGTTCTTC. This encodes CASSDGTSGYNEQFF.